Below are 18 T cell receptor beta chains sequenced from a single sample in a study of blood T cell repertoires in COVID-19. Here immunoSEQ multiplex PCR was the method, and the copy in TCRdb shows in-frame clones only, minus some. The sample holds approximately 21,000 clones, 79% seen once. The sample taken for sequencing was peripheral blood. The receptors shown here come from a man older than 75 with acute or convalescent COVID-19.

J is TRBJ1-3 and V is TRBV6-4, with 9 bases matching TRBD1. The CDR3 is made up of 18 amino acids. Germline CDR1 MRHNA, CDR2 SNTAGT. The ends lost 2 bases at V and 4 bases at J; junction bases unmatched: 12. The CDR3 DNA follows: TGTGCCAGCAGTGACACACCCCGAGGGGGACAGGGAGGAAACACCATATATTTT. Its translation: CASSDTPRGGQGGNTIYF.

The sample holds one count of this clone. CDR3 sequence: CASFSRGAGKNIQYF. The CDR3 coding sequence is TGTGCCAGCTTCTCCCGGGGTGCGGGAAAAAACATTCAGTACTTC. The V gene is TRBV28, the J gene TRBJ2-4, with TRBD2 as a possible D gene (6 bases). The V end was cut by 8 bases, the J end by 4 bases, with 18 bases between. CDR1 MDHEN and CDR2 SYDVKM come from the germline V gene. This CDR3 has 15 residues.

The chain links TRBV30 to TRBJ2-1; TRBD2 matches at 7 bases. J was trimmed by 4 bases and V by 2 bases; bases with no gene match: 14. Germline V lookup: CDR1 GTSNPN, CDR2 SVGIG (reference sequence). The CDR3 totals 17 residues. The DNA for the CDR3 is TGTGCCTGGAGTCCCCCCCCATCTCTAGCGGCATACAATGAGCAGTTCTTC. It is translated as CAWSPPPSLAAYNEQFF.

The chain has TRBV12-5 and TRBJ2-5; tentative D call: TRBD2 (5 bases). This CDR3 is built from 12 residues. The V gene lost 6 bases and the J gene lost 4 bases, with 9 bases spanning the gap. Germline V lookup: CDR1 LGHNT, CDR2 FRNRAP. The CDR3 sequence is CASGRTRETQYF. CDR3 coding DNA: TGTGCTAGTGGCCGGACTCGAGAGACCCAGTACTTC.

The rearrangement uses TRBV28 and TRBJ2-3, with a weak D call TRBD2 (6 bases). Germline assignment: CDR1 MDHEN and CDR2 SYDVKM. The V gene lost 7 bases and the J gene lost 0 bases, with 8 bases spanning the gap. This CDR3 is built from 13 residues. Here the CDR3 reads CASMGRSTDTQYF. The CDR3, as DNA: TGTGCCAGCATGGGGAGGAGCACAGATACGCAGTATTTT.

The rearrangement joins TRBV5-1 to TRBJ2-7; D perhaps matches TRBD1 (6 bases). The germline CDR1 and CDR2 sequences are SGHRS and YFSETQ. The CDR3 runs to 15 residues. V dropped 1 base and J dropped 5 bases, with 16 bases sitting between them. Here the CDR3 DNA reads TGCGCCAGCAGCTTGAGAAGGGGGTCTGGAAACGAGCAGTACTTC. The encoded protein is CASSLRRGSGNEQYF.

The J gene is TRBJ2-3, the V gene TRBV5-1; 7 bases match TRBD2. CDR3 size: 16 residues. Germline values: CDR1 SGHRS, CDR2 YFSETQ. V lost 0 bases to trimming and J lost 4 bases; unmatched junction nucleotides: 8. The CDR3, as DNA: TGCGCCAGCAGCTTGGGGGAGGGCTTTGTTGCAGATACGCAGTATTTT. This codes for CASSLGEGFVADTQYF.

V gene TRBV12-3 or TRBV12-4 combines with J gene TRBJ2-5; D might be TRBD2 (6 bases). This CDR3 contains 13 residues. The V gene lost 5 bases and the J gene lost 7 bases, with 14 bases spanning the gap. CDR3 residues: CASSGHGRGTQYF. DNA for the CDR3: TGTGCCAGCAGTGGACACGGGCGGGGGACCCAGTACTTC.

This rearrangement joins TRBV2 to TRBJ2-4; 10 positions match TRBD1. The CDR3 consists of 18 residues. Looked up from germline, CDR1 is SNHLY and CDR2 is FYNNEI. The ends lost 8 bases at V and 2 bases at J; junction bases unmatched: 15. The CDR3: CASLDPGTGVGTKNIQYF. CDR3 bases: TGTGCCAGCCTAGACCCCGGGACAGGGGTAGGGACCAAAAACATTCAGTACTTC.

V usage is TRBV4-2 and J usage is TRBJ2-1; 8 bases are shared with TRBD1. The CDR3 covers 15 residues. The V segment lost 0 bases and the J segment 5 bases; nucleotides outside the gene matches: 3. Per the germline V gene, CDR1 is LGHNA and CDR2 is YNFKEQ. The CDR3 DNA reads as TGTGCCAGCAGCCAAGAGGGGACAGGCCACAATGAGCAGTTCTTC. This sequence encodes CASSQEGTGHNEQFF.

The V gene is TRBV9, the J gene TRBJ1-1, with a weak D call TRBD1 (6 bases). Trimming took 2 bases from V and 3 from J, leaving 11 bases between them. The length of the CDR3 is 14 residues. In germline, CDR1 is SGDLS, CDR2 YYNGEE. The CDR3: CASSVRQVDTEAFF. The CDR3 DNA is TGTGCCAGCAGCGTTAGACAGGTGGACACTGAAGCTTTCTTT.

V gene TRBV3-1 (or the pseudogene TRBV3-2) combines with J gene TRBJ2-7; D uncertain. The CDR3 is made up of 14 amino acids. Looked up from germline, CDR1 is LGHDT and CDR2 is YNNKEL (reference sequence). V lost 1 base and J lost 6, with 13 bases in between. The CDR3 region has the DNA TGTGCCAGCAGCCAAGGGGTCGACTTGAGCGAGCAGTACTTC. It yields the protein CASSQGVDLSEQYF.

V gene TRBV19 combines with J gene TRBJ1-2; TRBD1 aligns across 11 bases. The CDR3 is 15 residues long. Germline V lookup: CDR1 LNHDA, CDR2 SQIVND (reference sequence). V shed 7 bases, J shed 2 bases, and the junction held 6 bases outside the gene matches. The CDR3, as DNA: TGTGCCAGTAACCCCGGGACAGGGGGAAACTATGGCTACACCTTC. Translating gives CASNPGTGGNYGYTF.

The chain recombines TRBV19 with TRBJ1-1, with a weak D call TRBD1 (6 bases). V was pared by 7 bases and J by 0 bases, with 18 bases between. CDR3 length: 16 residues. CDR1 is LNHDA and CDR2 is SQIVND in the germline V gene (reference sequence). In nucleotides, the CDR3 is TGTGCCAGTAAGGGGATTGGGGGCTCCATGAACACTGAAGCTTTCTTT. It encodes CASKGIGGSMNTEAFF.

The genes are TRBV28 and TRBJ1-5; 9 nucleotides agree with TRBD1. The CDR3 is 15 residues long. Germline V gene data show CDR1 as MDHEN and CDR2 as SYDVKM. The V and J ends lost 4 bases and 6 bases, in that order; junction bases with no gene match: 7. CDR3 sequence: CASSSAGTGSQPQHF. CDR3 in DNA: TGTGCCAGCAGTTCCGCCGGGACAGGGAGTCAGCCCCAGCATTTT. Variable domain in full (rest from reference TRBV28 and TRBJ1-5): DVKVTQSSRYLVKRTGEKVFLECVQDMDHENMFWYRQDPGLGLRLIYFSYDVKMKEKGDIPEGYSVSREKKERFSLILESASTNQTSMYLCASSSAGTGSQPQHFGDGTRLSIL.

This chain links TRBV29-1 with TRBJ2-2; D ambiguous. CDR1 is SQVTM, CDR2 ANQGSEA, per germline. With 7 bases removed from V and 6 bases from J, the gap between germline ends came to 12 bases. CDR3 size: 12 residues. CDR3 amino acids: CSARNFPGELFF. CDR3 sequence (DNA): TGCAGCGCCCGTAACTTTCCCGGGGAGCTGTTTTTT.

The chain employs TRBV12-3 or TRBV12-4 and TRBJ2-7; D may be TRBD1 (6 bases). Trimming took off 5 bases at V and 6 bases at J, with 14 bases between the two ends. The CDR3 runs 13 residues. This CDR3 reads CASSPDPRGEQYV. As DNA, the CDR3 is TGTGCCAGCAGTCCAGACCCCAGGGGCGAGCAGTACGTC.

The rearrangement joins TRBV2 to TRBJ2-5; 11 nucleotides align to TRBD2. The trim removed 5 bases at V and 2 bases at J, leaving 1 base unmatched. Looked up from germline, CDR1 is SNHLY and CDR2 is FYNNEI. The length of the CDR3 is 14 residues. CDR3 in DNA: TGTGCCAGCAGTTTAGCGGGGGGGCAAGAGACCCAGTACTTC. This translates into CASSLAGGQETQYF.